Listed below are T cell receptor beta chains from one sample, sequenced in a study of shared clonotypes between healthy human individuals. The assay was immunoSEQ multiplex PCR, and TCRdb's table has in-frame clones only and misses some. The sample carries around 1,000,000 clones, around 77% recorded once. The sample taken for sequencing was memory CD4+ T cells from PBMCs. All receptors come from a man between 18 and 29 years old in good health. Some clones in this sample may be carry-over from other donors' samples. Each CDR3 is given with its conserved first and last residue. D genes are given only for firm matches.

D: NA
V: TRBV11-2
CDR3: CASSSNTGPYEQYF

D: NA
V: TRBV5-5
CDR3: CASSLASDTEAFF

D: NA
V: TRBV11-3
CDR3: CASSPRVGETQYF

D: NA
V: TRBV9
CDR3: CASSSTGANVLTF

D: TRBD1
V: TRBV7-2
CDR3: CASRLGGGGNGEQYF

D: TRBD2
V: TRBV28
CDR3: CASNPGLTNSGANVLTF

D: NA
V: TRBV21-1
CDR3: CASSKEGYDSRIQSHEQYF

D: NA
V: TRBV6-6
CDR3: CASSSSSYTDTQYF

D: NA
V: TRBV15
CDR3: CATSRVAETEAFF

D: TRBD1
V: TRBV18
CDR3: CASSTLGTGDTEAFF

D: NA
V: TRBV5-6
CDR3: CASSFPGQPQHF

D: TRBD2
V: TRBV27
CDR3: CASSFGLGRQETQYF

D: NA
V: TRBV25-1
CDR3: CASGRGDGYGYTF

D: TRBD2
V: TRBV15
CDR3: CATSGGLAGGDIQFF

D: TRBD2
V: TRBV28
CDR3: CASSLAGANTGELFF

D: TRBD1
V: TRBV9
CDR3: CASSPGQGFGELFF

D: NA
V: TRBV5-1
CDR3: CASSLDTGSDGYTF

D: TRBD1
V: TRBV28
CDR3: CASCIGRDRGRQPQHF

D: TRBD1
V: TRBV6-6
CDR3: CASSSPDRVKQETQYF

D: NA
V: TRBV5-1
CDR3: CASSLGLVGNEQFF

D: TRBD1
V: TRBV7-9
CDR3: CASSLEGQGARYGYTF

D: TRBD1
V: TRBV19
CDR3: CASSIGTGGVRAEAFF

D: TRBD2
V: TRBV2
CDR3: CASSAVSGNGEQYF

D: TRBD1
V: TRBV18
CDR3: CASSPGQGGISGNTIYF

D: NA
V: TRBV20-1
CDR3: CSVGRRETQYF

D: NA
V: TRBV28
CDR3: CASSLRQFGYTF

D: NA
V: TRBV18
CDR3: CASTDGTTSTDTQYF

D: TRBD2
V: TRBV14
CDR3: CASSPQGLAAVDEQFF

D: TRBD1
V: TRBV5-1
CDR3: CASSASTGIETQYF

D: TRBD2
V: TRBV6-1
CDR3: CASSEVPGLAGGGETQYF

D: NA
V: TRBV29-1
CDR3: CSIVKSSGTEAFF

D: TRBD1
V: TRBV9
CDR3: CASSVGGQGGQETQYF

D: NA
V: TRBV29-1
CDR3: CSVGFRDYEQYF

D: TRBD2
V: TRBV5-4
CDR3: CASSPRAGEWVTQYF

D: TRBD1
V: TRBV2
CDR3: CASSGPKTGADTQYF

D: NA
V: TRBV2
CDR3: CASRWRGYGGELFF

D: NA
V: TRBV11-2
CDR3: CASMQDGSGNTIYF

D: NA
V: TRBV7-2
CDR3: CASSLGRPGGPQETQYF

D: NA
V: TRBV7-8
CDR3: CASSWVDLKTQYF

D: TRBD2
V: TRBV27
CDR3: CASSLFTGLAINEQFF

D: TRBD1
V: TRBV5-1
CDR3: CASSSDRGGRQQFF

D: NA
V: TRBV4-1
CDR3: CASSQDWAARDQPQHF

D: NA
V: TRBV6-6
CDR3: CASRITVNTEAFF

D: TRBD1
V: TRBV10-1
CDR3: CASSELTGRTDTQYF

D: NA
V: TRBV2
CDR3: CASSTYEQYF

D: TRBD2
V: TRBV5-5
CDR3: CASSLSSGRFYEQYF

D: NA
V: TRBV4-1
CDR3: CASSQEAWSYEQYF

D: TRBD1
V: TRBV18
CDR3: CASSHQGQGNTGELFF

D: TRBD1
V: TRBV11-2
CDR3: CASSSTTGTGNEQYF

D: NA
V: TRBV7-3
CDR3: CASSLDDTSGEQYF

D: TRBD2
V: TRBV9
CDR3: CASSSLLSGDTQYF

D: NA
V: TRBV19
CDR3: CASSIALNTEAFF

D: NA
V: TRBV2
CDR3: CASSRTDRREKLFF

D: NA
V: TRBV7-6
CDR3: CASSLQDSAYEQYF

D: NA
V: TRBV7-9
CDR3: CASSFSGELMYF